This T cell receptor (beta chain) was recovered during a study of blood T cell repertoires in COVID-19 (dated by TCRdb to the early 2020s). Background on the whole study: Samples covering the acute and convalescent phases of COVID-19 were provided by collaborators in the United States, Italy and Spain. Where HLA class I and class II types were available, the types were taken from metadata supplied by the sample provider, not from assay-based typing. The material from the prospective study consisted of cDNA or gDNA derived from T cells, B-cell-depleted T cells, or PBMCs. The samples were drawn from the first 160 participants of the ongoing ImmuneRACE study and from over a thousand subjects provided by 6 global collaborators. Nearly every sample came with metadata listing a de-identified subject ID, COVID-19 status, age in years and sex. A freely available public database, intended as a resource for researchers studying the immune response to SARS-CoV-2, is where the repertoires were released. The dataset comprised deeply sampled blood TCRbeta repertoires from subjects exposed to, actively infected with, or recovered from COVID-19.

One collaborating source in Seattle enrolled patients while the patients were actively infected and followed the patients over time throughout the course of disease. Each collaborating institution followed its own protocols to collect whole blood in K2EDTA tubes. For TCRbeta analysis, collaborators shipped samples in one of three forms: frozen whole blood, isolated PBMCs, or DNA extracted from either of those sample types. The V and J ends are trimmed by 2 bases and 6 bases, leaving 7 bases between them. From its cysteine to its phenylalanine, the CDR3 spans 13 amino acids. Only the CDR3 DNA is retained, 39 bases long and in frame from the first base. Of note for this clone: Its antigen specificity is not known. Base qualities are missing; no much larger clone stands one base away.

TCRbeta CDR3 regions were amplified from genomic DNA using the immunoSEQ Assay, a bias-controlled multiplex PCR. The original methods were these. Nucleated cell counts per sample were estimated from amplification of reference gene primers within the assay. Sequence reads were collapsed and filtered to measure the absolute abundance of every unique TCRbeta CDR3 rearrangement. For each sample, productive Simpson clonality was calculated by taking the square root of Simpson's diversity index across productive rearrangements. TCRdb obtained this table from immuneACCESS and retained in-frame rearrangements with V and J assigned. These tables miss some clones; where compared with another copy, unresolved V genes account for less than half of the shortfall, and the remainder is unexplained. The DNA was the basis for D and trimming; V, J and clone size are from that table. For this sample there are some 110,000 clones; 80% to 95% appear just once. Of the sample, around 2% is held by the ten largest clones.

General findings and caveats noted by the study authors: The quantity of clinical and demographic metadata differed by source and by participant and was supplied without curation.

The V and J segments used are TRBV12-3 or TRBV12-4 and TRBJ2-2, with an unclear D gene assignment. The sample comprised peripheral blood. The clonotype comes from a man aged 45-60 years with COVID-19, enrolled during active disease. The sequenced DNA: TGTGCCAGCAGTTTATTCTCAGCCGGGGAGCTGTTTTTT. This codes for CASSLFSAGELFF.